This TCR beta chain originates from a study of blood T cells in healthy people across ages. Primers used in a second PCR of roughly 7 to 11 cycles were a sample-barcoded 5' primer and a J-beta primer mix. TCRdb independently ran MiXCR on the 5' RACE reads; one entry per CDR3 protein. The data contain some 1.7 million distinct CDR3 sequences, about 28% of them singletons. Germline-derived CDR1 and CDR2 are SQVTM and ANQGSEA. This CDR3 spans 14 amino acids. Between the trimmed V and J ends, which lost 4 bases and 1 base, there was a span of 12 bases. This clonotype appeared a few times. The antigen is not known. The study, taken as a whole, reports: The study found more naive CD4+ cells and higher diversity in long-lived than aged donors.

This clonotype was obtained from a woman in her 30s in good health. The rearrangement links TRBV29-1 to TRBJ2-3; perhaps TRBD2 as D (6 bases). The specimen sequenced was blood. As DNA, the CDR3 is TGCAGCGTTGTGATGGGACTGGGCACAGATACGCAGTATTTT. This translates into CSVVMGLGTDTQYF.